These 5 T cell receptor beta chains were sequenced from one sample in a study of metastatic and nonmetastatic thyroid tumors. TCRdb redid the clone calls on the PCR reads using MiXCR. This table has 75,000 to 100,000 clones, roughly 13% appearing once. No patient received treatment before thyroid surgery. Sequencing used blood. All receptors derive from a female donor with papillary thyroid cancer or a benign thyroid nodule (not recorded which). Some clones in this sample may be carry-over from other donors' samples.

This clone has at least ten counts. V gene TRBV28 combines with J gene TRBJ1-1; TRBD1 agrees at 9 bases. The germline V gene encodes CDR1 MDHEN and CDR2 SYDVKM. Trimming removed 4 bases from V and 1 base from J; junction bases left unmatched: 4. This CDR3 region has 15 residues. The DNA of the CDR3 is TGTGCCAGCAGTTGGAACAGGGGGCGGAACACTGAAGCTTTCTTT. Protein product: CASSWNRGRNTEAFF. The variable domain in full, completed from reference TRBV28 and TRBJ1-1, reads DVKVTQSSRYLVKRTGEKVFLECVQDMDHENMFWYRQDPGLGLRLIYFSYDVKMKEKGDIPEGYSVSREKKERFSLILESASTNQTSMYLCASSWNRGRNTEAFFGQGTRLTVV.

At least ten counts were recorded for this clone. The chain couples TRBV20-1 to TRBJ2-7; the match to TRBD2 covers 8 bases. This CDR3 is built from 15 residues. CDR1 is DFQATT, CDR2 SNEGSKA, per germline (reference sequence). Losses at the gene ends were 3 bases for V and 3 bases for J; bases not matched to a gene: 10. The CDR3 sequence is CSARGVAGNFYEQYF. CDR3 DNA: TGCAGTGCTAGGGGAGTAGCGGGGAATTTCTACGAGCAGTACTTC.

This clone came up many times. The gene calls are TRBV11-2 and TRBJ2-5, with a possible D match to TRBD2 (6 bases). The CDR3 has 14 residues. Germline CDR1 reads SGHAT; CDR2 reads FQNNGV. The V end was cut by 6 bases, the J end by 3 bases, with 14 bases between. The CDR3 spells CASSPRGWEETQYF. Written as DNA, the CDR3 is TGTGCCAGCAGTCCCCGGGGGTGGGAAGAGACCCAGTACTTC.

In this sample, this clone turned up many times. This chain uses TRBV9 with TRBJ2-1, with a possible D match to TRBD2 (6 bases). Germline CDR1 is SGDLS and CDR2 is YYNGEE. Trimming cost V 0 bases and J 7 bases, with 14 bases left between them. This CDR3 comprises 15 residues. The CDR3 coding sequence is TGTGCCAGCAGCGTAGTAGGCGGGAAGGGGAATGAGCAGTTCTTC. It encodes CASSVVGGKGNEQFF.

Details on this clone: This may be a read error: a much more frequent sequence differs by one nucleotide. This chain links TRBV7-3 with TRBJ1-1; 8 nucleotides agree with TRBD1. The V gene's germline CDR1 is SGHTA and CDR2 FQGTGA. CDR3 length: 14 amino acids. Trimming took 5 bases from V and 4 from J; bases not matched to a gene: 6. DNA of the CDR3: TGTGCCAGCAGCCCGGGACAGGTGGTCACTGAAGCTTTCTTT. It translates to CASSPGQVVTEAFF.